This T cell receptor (beta chain) derives from a study of CD8 T cells in Susac syndrome. Random hexamers were used to reverse transcribe 0.5 to 1 ug of RNA. MiXCR, applied by TCRdb to the immunoSEQ multiplex PCR reads, yields one record per CDR3 protein. The table has over 95,000 distinct CDR3 sequences, roughly 91% seen once. Sequencing targeted TCR beta in T cells from blood (CD8+ and CD4+). The TCR sequence derives from a human donor in good health. Sequenced material: CD4+ T cells from PBMCs.

The chain's CDR3 is CASSSQGAVTGELFF. In DNA form, the CDR3 reads TGTGCCAGCAGTTCACAGGGGGCGGTCACCGGGGAGCTGTTTTTT. The chain employs TRBV12-3 or TRBV12-4 and TRBJ2-2, with TRBD1 identical over 9 bases. CDR3 length equals 15 residues. V was pared by 4 bases and J by 4 bases, with 4 bases of the junction left unmatched.